This T cell receptor beta chain was retrieved from a study of HIV-infected patients and healthy controls. The repertoire came from unfractionated whole blood and reflected all unsorted peripheral T cells. An approximately 2.5 ml peripheral blood sample was taken for RNA. Study-wide results and limits: Mean usage of eight alpha and eight beta V genes differed significantly in HIV-infected patients versus controls.

J lost 9 bases, V lost 1 base, and 5 bases had no gene match. The CDR3 has 15 residues. From germline, CDR1 is SGHTA and CDR2 FQGNSA. With regard to this clonotype: Antigen specificity is unknown.

About 540 ng RNA was reverse transcribed with alpha and beta constant-region primers. Using multiplexing indices, alpha and beta chain libraries were generated apart by chain-specific third strand synthesis. A single primer pair per chain amplified all rearrangements, with per-molecule barcodes. A short first PCR added P5 and P7 adapter elements and a second index. One entry per CDR3 protein results from TCRdb running MiXCR on the 5' RACE reads. The repertoire consists of roughly 20,000 distinct CDR3 sequences, with 9% to 15% occurring once and the leading ten covering around 10%. V usage is TRBV7-2 and J usage is TRBJ2-1, with 11 positions matching TRBD2. This sequence originates from an adult in good health. Sample: blood. CDR3 DNA sequence: TGTGCCAGCAGCTTAGAATTGCTAGCGGGGGGTGAGCAGTTCTTC. This gives the protein CASSLELLAGGEQFF.